The 5 T cell receptor beta chains given below trace back to one sample, sequenced in a study of technical replicates of blood from several donors. The table came from immunoSEQ multiplex PCR; TCRdb's copy has only in-frame clones and leaves some out. Among about 74,000 clones, about 81% were seen once, and the ten largest hold 3.5% to 4%. Sequencing used PBMCs. The receptors stem from a human donor in good health. Some clones in this sample may be carry-over from other donors' samples.

The chain links TRBV12-5 to TRBJ1-1; D gene unclear. The V gene's germline CDR1 is LGHNT and CDR2 FRNRAP. V lost 3 bases, J lost 10 bases, and 12 bases lay in between. The length of the CDR3 is 12 residues. The DNA of the CDR3 is TGTGCTAGTGGTTTTGATACATTATCAGCTTTCTTT. This translates into CASGFDTLSAFF.

The chain links TRBV18 to TRBJ2-7; 7 nucleotides align to TRBD1. With V trimmed by 5 bases and J by 3 bases, 10 bases remained unmatched. The V gene's germline CDR1 is KGHSH and CDR2 LQKENI. The CDR3 contains 15 residues. CDR3 protein: CASSLAGTADYEQYF. The CDR3, as DNA: TGTGCCAGCTCATTAGCCGGGACAGCGGACTACGAGCAGTACTTC.

The rearrangement links TRBV28 to TRBJ1-5, with 7 bases fitting TRBD1. Unmatched junction bases numbered 8, after V lost 4 bases and J lost 5 bases. CDR3 length: 15 residues. Germline loops: CDR1 MDHEN, CDR2 SYDVKM. The CDR3, as DNA: TGTGCCAGCAGTTCCCTCAGGGGGAGTTATCAGCCCCAGCATTTT. It translates to CASSSLRGSYQPQHF.

This chain joins TRBV5-4 and TRBJ2-7; 7 nucleotides line up with TRBD1. Germline V lookup: CDR1 SGHNT, CDR2 YYREEE (reference sequence). The CDR3 consists of 15 residues. The junction had 4 bases not matched to a gene; V was cut back by 1 base and J by 0 bases. In nucleotides, the CDR3 is TGTGCCAGCAGCTTGTACCCAGGGGGCTCCTACGAGCAGTACTTC. It is translated as CASSLYPGGSYEQYF. The full variable domain, in which reference TRBV5-4 and TRBJ2-7 provide the parts outside the CDR3, is ETGVTQSPTHLIKTRGQQVTLRCSSQSGHNTVSWYQQALGQGPQFIFQYYREEENGRGNFPPRFSGLQFPNYSSELNVNALELDDSALYLCASSLYPGGSYEQYFGPGTRLTVT.

This clone occurred once. The rearrangement uses TRBV7-2 and TRBJ2-2; TRBD2 matches 12 bases. This CDR3 is 16 amino acids long. Looked up from germline, CDR1 is SGHTA and CDR2 is FQGNSA. Trimming removed 4 bases from V and 6 bases from J; junction bases left unmatched: 6. CDR3 in DNA: TGTGCCAGCAGCTCTAGACTAGCGGGGGAGTCCGGGGAGCTGTTTTTT. This encodes CASSSRLAGESGELFF.